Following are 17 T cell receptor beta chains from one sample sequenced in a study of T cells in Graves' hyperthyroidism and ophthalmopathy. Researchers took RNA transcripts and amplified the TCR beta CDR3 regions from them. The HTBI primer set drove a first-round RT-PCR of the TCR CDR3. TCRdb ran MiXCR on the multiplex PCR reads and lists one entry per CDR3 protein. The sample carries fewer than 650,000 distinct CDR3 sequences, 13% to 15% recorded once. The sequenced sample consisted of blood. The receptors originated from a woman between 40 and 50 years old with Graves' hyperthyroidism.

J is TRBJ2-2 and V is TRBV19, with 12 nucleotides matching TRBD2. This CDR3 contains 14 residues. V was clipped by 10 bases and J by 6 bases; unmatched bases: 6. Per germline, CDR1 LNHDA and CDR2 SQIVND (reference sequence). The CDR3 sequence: CATSLAGGPGELFF. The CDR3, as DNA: TGTGCCACATCCCTAGCGGGAGGGCCCGGGGAGCTGTTTTTT.

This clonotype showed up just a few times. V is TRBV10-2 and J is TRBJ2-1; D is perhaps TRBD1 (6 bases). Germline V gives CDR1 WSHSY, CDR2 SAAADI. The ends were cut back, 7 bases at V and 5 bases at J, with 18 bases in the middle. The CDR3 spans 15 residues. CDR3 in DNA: TGCGCCAGCACCATATACCCGGGACACCACAATGAGCAGTTCTTC. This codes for CASTIYPGHHNEQFF.

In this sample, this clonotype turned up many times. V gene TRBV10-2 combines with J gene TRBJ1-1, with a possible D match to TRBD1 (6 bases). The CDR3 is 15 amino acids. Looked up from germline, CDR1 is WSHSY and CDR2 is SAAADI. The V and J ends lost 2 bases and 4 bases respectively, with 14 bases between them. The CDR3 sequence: CASSEPRGAPTEAFF. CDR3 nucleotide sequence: TGCGCCAGCAGTGAGCCTCGGGGGGCGCCCACTGAAGCTTTCTTT.

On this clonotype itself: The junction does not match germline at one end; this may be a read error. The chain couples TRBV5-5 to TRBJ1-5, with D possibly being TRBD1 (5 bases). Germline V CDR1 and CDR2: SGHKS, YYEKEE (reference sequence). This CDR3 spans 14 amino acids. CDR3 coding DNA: TGTGTCAGCAGCTTGCAGGGAGGCAATCAGCCCCAGCATTTT. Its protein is CVSSLQGGNQPQHF.

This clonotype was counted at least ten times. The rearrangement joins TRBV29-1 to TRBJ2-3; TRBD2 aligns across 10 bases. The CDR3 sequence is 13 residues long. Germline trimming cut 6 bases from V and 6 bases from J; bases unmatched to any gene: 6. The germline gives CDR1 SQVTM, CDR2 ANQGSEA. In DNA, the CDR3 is TGCAGCGTGCAAGCGGGAGGGGGGGATACGCAGTATTTT. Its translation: CSVQAGGGDTQYF.

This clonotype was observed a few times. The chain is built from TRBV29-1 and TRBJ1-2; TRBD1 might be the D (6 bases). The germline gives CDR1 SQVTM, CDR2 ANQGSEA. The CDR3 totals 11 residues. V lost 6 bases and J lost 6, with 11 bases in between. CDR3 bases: TGCAGCGTGATGGGGGGCGATGGCTACACCTTC. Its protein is CSVMGGDGYTF.

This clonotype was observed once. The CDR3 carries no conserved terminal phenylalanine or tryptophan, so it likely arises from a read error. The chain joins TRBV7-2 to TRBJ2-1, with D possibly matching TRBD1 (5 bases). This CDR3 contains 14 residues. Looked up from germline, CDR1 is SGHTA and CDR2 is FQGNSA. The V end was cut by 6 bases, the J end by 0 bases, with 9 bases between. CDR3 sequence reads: CASSSRGSYNEQFL. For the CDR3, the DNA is TGTGCCAGCAGTTCTAGGGGCTCCTACAATGAGCAGTTCCTC.

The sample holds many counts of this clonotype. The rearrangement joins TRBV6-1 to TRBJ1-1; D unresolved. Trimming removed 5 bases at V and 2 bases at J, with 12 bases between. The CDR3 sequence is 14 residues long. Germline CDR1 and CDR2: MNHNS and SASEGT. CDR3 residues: CASSLRTANTEAFF. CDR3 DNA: TGTGCCAGCAGTTTGCGGACGGCAAACACTGAAGCTTTCTTT.

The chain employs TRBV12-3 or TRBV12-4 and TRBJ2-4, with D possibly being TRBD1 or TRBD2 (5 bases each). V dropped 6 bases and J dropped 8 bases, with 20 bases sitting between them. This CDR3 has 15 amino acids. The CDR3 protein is CASRRRGTGADIQYF. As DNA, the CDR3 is TGTGCCAGCAGAAGACGTGGGACCGGAGCGGACATTCAGTACTTC.

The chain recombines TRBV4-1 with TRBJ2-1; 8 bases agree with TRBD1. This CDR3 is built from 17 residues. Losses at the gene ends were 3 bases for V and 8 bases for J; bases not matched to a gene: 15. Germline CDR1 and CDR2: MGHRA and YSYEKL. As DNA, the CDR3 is TGCGCCAGCAGCCAGGGGCCCGGGACAGGTGCCCGGGATGAGCAGTTCTTC. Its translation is CASSQGPGTGARDEQFF.

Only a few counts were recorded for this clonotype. For the CDR3, the DNA is TGTGCCACCAGTGATTTTGGGGATAGGTATAACGAGCAGTACTTC. Its protein product is CATSDFGDRYNEQYF. The chain joins TRBV24-1 to TRBJ2-7; D not resolved. CDR3 size: 15 residues. Trimming removed 1 base from V and 5 bases from J, with 14 bases in between. CDR1 KGHDR and CDR2 SFDVKD come from the germline V gene.

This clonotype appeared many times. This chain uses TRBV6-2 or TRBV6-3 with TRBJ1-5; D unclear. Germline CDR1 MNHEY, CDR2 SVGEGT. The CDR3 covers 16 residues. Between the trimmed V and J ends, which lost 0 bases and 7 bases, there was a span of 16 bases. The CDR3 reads CASSYSGQAFLQPQHF. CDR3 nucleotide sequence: TGTGCCAGCAGTTACTCAGGGCAGGCATTCCTGCAGCCCCAGCATTTT.

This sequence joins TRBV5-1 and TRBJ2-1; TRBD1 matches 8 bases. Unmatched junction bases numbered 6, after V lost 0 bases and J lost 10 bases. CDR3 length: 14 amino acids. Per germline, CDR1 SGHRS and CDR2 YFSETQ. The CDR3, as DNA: TGCGCCAGCAGCTTGGAGGACAGGGATGGGGAGCAGTTCTTC. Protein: CASSLEDRDGEQFF. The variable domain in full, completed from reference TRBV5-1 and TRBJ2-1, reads KAGVTQTPRYLIKTRGQQVTLSCSPISGHRSVSWYQQTPGQGLQFLFEYFSETQRNKGNFPGRFSGRQFSNSRSEMNVSTLELGDSALYLCASSLEDRDGEQFFGPGTRLTVL.

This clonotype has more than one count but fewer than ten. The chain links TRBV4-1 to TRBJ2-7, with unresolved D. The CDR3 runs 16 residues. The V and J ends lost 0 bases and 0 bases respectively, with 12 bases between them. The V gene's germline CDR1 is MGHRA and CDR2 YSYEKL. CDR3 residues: CASSQDQSARSYEQYF. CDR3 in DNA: TGCGCCAGCAGCCAAGATCAGAGCGCTCGCTCCTACGAGCAGTACTTC.

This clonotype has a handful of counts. In nucleotides, the CDR3 is TGTGCCAGTAGTACCAGAAACATTCAGTACTTC. Translating gives CASSTRNIQYF. The rearrangement links TRBV19 to TRBJ2-4; D not resolved. V lost 4 bases, J lost 6 bases, and 4 bases lay in between. This CDR3 is built from 11 residues. Per germline, CDR1 LNHDA and CDR2 SQIVND (reference sequence). Looking up the rest from reference TRBV19 and TRBJ2-4 gives the full variable domain: DGGITQSPKYLFRKEGQNVTLSCEQNLNHDAMYWYRQDPGQGLRLIYYSQIVNDFQKGDIAEGYSVSREKKESFPLTVTSAQKNPTAFYLCASSTRNIQYFGAGTRLSVL.

CDR3 coding DNA: TGCAGCGTTGTGGCGGGAGGGGGTAAGCAGTACTTC. It translates to CSVVAGGGKQYF. The chain joins TRBV29-1 to TRBJ2-7; 9 positions agree with TRBD2. CDR1 SQVTM and CDR2 ANQGSEA come from the germline V gene. The CDR3 covers 12 residues. V lost 4 bases and J lost 8; bases outside the gene matches: 6.

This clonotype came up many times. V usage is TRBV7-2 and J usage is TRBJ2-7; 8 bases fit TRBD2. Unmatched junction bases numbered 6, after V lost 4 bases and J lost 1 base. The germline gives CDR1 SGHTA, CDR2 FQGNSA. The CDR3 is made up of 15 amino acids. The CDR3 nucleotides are TGTGCCAGCAGCTCTACAGCGGGGGAGTCCTACGAGCAGTACTTC. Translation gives CASSSTAGESYEQYF. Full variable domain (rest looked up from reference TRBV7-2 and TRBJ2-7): GAGVSQSPSNKVTEKGKDVELRCDPISGHTALYWYRQSLGQGLEFLIYFQGNSAPDKSGLPSDRFSAERTGGSVSTLTIQRTQQEDSAVYLCASSSTAGESYEQYFGPGTRLTVT.